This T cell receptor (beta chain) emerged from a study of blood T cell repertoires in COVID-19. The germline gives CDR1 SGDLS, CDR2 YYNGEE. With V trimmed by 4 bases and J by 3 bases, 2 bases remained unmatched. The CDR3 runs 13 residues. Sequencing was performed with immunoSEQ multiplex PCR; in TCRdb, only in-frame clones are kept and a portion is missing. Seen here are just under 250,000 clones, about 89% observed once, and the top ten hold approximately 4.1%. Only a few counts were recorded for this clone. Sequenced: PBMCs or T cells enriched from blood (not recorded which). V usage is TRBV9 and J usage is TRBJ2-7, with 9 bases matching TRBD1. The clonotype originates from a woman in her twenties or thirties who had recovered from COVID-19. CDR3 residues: CASSLTGGYEQYF. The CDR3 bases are TGTGCCAGCAGCCTGACAGGGGGCTACGAGCAGTACTTC.